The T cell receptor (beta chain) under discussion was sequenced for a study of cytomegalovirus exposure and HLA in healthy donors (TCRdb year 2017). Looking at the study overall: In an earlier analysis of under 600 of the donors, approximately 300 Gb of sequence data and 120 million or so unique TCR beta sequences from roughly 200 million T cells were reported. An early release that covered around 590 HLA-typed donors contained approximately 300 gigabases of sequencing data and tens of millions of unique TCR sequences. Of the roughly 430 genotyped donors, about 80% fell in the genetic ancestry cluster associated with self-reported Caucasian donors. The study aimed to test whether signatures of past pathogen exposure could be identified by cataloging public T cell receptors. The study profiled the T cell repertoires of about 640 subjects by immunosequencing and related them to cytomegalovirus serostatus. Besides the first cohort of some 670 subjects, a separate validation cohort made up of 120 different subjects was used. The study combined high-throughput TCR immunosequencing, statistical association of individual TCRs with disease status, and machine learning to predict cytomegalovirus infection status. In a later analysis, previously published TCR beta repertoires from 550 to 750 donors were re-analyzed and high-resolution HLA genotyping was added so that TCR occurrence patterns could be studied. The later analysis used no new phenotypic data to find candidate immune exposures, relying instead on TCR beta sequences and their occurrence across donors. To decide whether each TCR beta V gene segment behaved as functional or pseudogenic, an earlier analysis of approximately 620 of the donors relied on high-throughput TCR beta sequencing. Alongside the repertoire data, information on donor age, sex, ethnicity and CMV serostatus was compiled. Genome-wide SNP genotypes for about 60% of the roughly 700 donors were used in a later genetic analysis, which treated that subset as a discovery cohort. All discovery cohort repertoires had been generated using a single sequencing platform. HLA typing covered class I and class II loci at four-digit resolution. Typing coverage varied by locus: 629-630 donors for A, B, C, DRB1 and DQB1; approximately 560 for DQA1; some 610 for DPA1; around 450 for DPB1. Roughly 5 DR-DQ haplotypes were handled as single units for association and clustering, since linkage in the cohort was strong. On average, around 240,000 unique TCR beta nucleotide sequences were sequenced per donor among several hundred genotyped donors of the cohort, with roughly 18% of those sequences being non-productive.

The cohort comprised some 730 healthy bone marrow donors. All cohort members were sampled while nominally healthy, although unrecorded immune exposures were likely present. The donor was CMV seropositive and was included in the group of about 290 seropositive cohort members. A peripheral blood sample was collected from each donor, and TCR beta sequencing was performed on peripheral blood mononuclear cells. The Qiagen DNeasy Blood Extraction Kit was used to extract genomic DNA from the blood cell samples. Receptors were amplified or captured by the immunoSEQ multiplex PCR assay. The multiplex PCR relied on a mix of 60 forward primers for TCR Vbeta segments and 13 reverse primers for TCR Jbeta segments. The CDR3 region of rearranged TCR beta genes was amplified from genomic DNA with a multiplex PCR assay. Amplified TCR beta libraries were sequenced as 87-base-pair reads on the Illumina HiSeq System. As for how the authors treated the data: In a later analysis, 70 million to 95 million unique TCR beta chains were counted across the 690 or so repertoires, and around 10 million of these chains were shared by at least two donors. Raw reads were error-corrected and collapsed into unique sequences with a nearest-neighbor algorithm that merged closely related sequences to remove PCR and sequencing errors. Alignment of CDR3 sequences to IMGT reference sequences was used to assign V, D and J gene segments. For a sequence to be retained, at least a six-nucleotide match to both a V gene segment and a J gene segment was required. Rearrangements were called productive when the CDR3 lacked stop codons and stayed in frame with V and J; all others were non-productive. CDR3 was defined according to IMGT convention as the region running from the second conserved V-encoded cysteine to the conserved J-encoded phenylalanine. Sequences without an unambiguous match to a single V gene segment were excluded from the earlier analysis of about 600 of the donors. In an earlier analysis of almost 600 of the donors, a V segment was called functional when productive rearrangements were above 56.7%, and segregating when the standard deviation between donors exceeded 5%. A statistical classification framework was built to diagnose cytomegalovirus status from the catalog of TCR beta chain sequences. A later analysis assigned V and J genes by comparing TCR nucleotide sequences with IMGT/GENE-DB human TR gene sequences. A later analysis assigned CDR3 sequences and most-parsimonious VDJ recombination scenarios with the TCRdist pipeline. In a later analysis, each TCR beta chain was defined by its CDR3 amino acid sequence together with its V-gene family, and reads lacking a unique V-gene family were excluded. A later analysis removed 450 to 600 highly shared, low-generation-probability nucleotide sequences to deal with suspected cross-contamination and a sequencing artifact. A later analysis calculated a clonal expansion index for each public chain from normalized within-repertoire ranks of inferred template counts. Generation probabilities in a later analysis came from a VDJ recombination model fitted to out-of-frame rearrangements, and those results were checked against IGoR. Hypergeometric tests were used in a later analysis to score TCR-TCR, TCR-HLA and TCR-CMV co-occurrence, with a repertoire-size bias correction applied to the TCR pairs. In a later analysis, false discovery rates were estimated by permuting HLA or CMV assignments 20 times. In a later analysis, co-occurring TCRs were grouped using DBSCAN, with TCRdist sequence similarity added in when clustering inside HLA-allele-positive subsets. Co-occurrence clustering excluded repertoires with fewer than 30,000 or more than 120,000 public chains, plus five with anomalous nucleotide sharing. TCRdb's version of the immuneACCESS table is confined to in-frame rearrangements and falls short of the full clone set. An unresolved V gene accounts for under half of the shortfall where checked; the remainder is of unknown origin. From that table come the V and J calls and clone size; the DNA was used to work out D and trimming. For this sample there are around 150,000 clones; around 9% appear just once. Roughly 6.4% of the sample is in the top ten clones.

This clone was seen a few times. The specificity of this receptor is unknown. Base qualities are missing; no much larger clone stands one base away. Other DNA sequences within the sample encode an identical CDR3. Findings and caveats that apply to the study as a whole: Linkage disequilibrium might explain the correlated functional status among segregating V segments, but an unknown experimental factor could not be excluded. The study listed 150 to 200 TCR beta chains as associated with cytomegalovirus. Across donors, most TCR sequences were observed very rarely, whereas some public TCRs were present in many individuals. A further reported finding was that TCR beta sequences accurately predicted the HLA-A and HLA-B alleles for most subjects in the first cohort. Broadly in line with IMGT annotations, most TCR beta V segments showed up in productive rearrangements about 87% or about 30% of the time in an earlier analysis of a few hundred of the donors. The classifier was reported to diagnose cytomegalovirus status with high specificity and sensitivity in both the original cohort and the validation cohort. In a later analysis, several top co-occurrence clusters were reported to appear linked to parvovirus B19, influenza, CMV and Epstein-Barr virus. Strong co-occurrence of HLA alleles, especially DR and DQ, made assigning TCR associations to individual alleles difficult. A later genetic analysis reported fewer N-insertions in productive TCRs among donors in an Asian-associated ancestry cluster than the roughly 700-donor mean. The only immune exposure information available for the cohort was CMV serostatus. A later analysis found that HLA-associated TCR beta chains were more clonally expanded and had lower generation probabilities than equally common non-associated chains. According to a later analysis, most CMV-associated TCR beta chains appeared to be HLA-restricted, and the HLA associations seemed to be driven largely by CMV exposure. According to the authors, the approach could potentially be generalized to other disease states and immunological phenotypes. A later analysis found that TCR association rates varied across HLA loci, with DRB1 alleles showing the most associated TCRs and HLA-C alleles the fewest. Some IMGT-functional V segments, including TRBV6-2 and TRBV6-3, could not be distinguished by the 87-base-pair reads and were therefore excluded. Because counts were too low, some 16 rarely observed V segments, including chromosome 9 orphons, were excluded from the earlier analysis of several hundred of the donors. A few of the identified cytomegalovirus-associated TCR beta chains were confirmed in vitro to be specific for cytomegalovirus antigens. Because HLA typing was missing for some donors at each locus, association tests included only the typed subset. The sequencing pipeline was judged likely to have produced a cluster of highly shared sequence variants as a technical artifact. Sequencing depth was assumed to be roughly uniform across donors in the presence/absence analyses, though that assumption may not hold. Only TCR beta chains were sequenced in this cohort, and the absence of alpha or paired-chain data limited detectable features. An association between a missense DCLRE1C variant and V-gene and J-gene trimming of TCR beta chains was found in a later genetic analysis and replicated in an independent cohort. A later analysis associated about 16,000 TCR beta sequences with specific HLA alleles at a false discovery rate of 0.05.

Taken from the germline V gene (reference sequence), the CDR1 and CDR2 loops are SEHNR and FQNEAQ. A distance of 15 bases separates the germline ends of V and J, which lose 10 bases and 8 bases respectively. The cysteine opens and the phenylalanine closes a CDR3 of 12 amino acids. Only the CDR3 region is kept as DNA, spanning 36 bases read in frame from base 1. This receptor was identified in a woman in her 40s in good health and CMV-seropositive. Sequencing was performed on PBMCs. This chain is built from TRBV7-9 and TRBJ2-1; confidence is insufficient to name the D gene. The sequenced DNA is TGTGCCACAGAAATGTGGAGCGATGAGCAGTTCTTC. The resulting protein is CATEMWSDEQFF.